This TCR beta chain came from a study of identical twins. A template switching step contributed a universal primer site, while unique molecular identifiers were present in the cDNA. Each CDR3 protein gets one entry after TCRdb re-called the 5' RACE reads with MiXCR. Of some 200,000 distinct CDR3 sequences listed, 7.5% are singletons. Study-level points and caveats: Out-of-frame TCR alpha sharing observed in monozygotic twins exceeded model estimates.

In regard to this clonotype: The antigen remains unidentified.

The CDR3 has 13 residues. Germline V CDR1 and CDR2: MNHEY, SMNVEV (reference sequence). Trimming took off 8 bases at V and 6 bases at J, with 13 bases between the two ends. The same sample was also used in a study of yellow fever vaccine responses in identical twins.

The sample taken for sequencing was memory (CD45RO+) T cells sorted from blood. This chain connects TRBV27 to TRBJ2-2, with D perhaps matching TRBD1 (5 bases). The sequence came from a woman aged 18-30 years in good health. CDR3 bases: TGTGCCAGCCGGTGGGGCCTACCCGGGGAGCTGTTTTTT. Translating it yields CASRWGLPGELFF.